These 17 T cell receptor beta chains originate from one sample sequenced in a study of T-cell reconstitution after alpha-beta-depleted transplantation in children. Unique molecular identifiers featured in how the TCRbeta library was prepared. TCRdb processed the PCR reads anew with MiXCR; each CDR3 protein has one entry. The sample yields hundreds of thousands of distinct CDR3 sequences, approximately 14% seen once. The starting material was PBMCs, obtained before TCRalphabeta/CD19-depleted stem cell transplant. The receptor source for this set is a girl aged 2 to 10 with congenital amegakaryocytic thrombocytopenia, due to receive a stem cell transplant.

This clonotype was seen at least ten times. The DNA of the CDR3 is TGTGCCAGCAGTTCGTGGAATGAGCAGTTCTTC. Amino acids: CASSSWNEQFF. V is TRBV2 and J is TRBJ2-1; D is unresolved. The germline V gene has CDR1 SNHLY and CDR2 FYNNEI. The CDR3 contains 11 residues. Deletions cut 5 bases from V and 7 bases from J, with 6 bases between.

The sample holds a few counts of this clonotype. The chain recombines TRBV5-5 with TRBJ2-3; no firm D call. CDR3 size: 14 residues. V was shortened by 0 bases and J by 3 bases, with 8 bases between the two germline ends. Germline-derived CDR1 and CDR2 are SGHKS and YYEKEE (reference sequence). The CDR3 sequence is CASSLERLTDTQYF. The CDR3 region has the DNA TGTGCCAGCAGCTTGGAACGGTTGACAGATACGCAGTATTTT.

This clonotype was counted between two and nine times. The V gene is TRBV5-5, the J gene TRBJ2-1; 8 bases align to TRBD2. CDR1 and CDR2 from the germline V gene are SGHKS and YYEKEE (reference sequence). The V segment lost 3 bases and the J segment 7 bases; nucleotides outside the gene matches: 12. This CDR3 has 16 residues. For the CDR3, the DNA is TGTGCCAGCAGCTCGTATGGGCTAGCGGGTGGAAATGAGCAGTTCTTC. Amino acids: CASSSYGLAGGNEQFF.

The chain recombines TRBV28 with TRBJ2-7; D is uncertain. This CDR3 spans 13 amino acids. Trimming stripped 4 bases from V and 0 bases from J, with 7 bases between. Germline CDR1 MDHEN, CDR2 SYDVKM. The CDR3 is CASSSLSSYEQYF. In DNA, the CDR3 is TGTGCCAGCAGTTCTCTCAGCTCCTACGAGCAGTACTTC.

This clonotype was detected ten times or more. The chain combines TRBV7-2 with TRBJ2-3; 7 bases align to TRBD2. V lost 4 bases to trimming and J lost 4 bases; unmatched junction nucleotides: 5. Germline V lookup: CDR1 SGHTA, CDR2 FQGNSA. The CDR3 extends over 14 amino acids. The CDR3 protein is CASSYGGTSDTQYF. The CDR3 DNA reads TGTGCCAGCAGCTACGGGGGGACCTCAGATACGCAGTATTTT.

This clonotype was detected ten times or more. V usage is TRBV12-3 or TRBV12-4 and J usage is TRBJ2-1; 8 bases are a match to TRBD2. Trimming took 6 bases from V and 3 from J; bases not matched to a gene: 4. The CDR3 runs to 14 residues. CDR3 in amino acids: CASSRSGSYNEQFF. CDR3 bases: TGTGCCAGCAGCCGAAGCGGGAGCTACAATGAGCAGTTCTTC.

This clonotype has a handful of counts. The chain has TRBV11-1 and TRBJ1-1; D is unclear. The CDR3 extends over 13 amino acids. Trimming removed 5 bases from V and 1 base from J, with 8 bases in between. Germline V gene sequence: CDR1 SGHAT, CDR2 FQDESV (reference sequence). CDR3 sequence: CASSHEGNTEAFF. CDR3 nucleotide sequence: TGTGCCAGCAGCCACGAAGGGAACACTGAAGCTTTCTTT.

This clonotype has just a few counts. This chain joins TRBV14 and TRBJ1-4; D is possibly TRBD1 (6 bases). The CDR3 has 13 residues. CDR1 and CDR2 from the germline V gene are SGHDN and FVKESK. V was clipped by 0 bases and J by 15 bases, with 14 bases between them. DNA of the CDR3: TGTGCCAGCAGCCAAGATCAGGGGCAGAGAATGTTTTTT. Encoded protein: CASSQDQGQRMFF.

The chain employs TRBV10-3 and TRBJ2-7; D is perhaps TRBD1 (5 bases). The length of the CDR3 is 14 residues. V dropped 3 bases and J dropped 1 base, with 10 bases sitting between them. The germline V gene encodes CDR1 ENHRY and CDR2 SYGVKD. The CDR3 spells CAISDNQGSYEQYF. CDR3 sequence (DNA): TGTGCCATCAGTGACAACCAGGGTTCCTACGAGCAGTACTTC.

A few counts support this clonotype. This chain's CDR3 is CSAVTMGGRGYNEQFF. CDR3 coding DNA: TGCAGTGCTGTAACGATGGGTGGGAGGGGCTACAATGAGCAGTTCTTC. The gene calls are TRBV20-1 and TRBJ2-1; 7 bases are a match to TRBD2. Germline CDR1 is DFQATT and CDR2 is SNEGSKA (reference sequence). The CDR3 spans 16 residues. Germline trimming cut 5 bases from V and 3 bases from J; bases unmatched to any gene: 13.

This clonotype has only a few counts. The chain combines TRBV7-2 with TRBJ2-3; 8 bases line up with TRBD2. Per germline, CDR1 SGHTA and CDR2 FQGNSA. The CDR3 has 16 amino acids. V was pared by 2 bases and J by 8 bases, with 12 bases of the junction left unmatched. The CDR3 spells CASSLFAGGQGATQYF. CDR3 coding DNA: TGTGCCAGCAGCTTATTTGCGGGAGGCCAAGGTGCTACGCAGTATTTT.

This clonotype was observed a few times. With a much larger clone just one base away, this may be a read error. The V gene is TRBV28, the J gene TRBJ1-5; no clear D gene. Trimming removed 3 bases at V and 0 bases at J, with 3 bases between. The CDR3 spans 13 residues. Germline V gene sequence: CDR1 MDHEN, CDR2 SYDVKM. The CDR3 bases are TGTGCCAGCAGTTTTACTAGCAATCAGCCCCAGCATTTT. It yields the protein CASSFTSNQPQHF.

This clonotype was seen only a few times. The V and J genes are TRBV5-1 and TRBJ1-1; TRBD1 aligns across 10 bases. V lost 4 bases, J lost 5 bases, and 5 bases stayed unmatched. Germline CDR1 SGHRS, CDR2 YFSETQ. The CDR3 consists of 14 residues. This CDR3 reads CASSTTGGNTEAFF. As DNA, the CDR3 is TGCGCCAGCAGCACGACAGGGGGCAATACTGAAGCTTTCTTT.

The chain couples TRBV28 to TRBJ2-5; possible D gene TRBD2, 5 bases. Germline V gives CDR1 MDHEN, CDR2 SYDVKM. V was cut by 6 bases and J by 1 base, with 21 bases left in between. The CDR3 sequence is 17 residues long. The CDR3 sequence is CASRRKGRLYSQETQYF. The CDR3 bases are TGTGCCAGCAGACGTAAAGGGAGATTGTACAGCCAAGAGACCCAGTACTTC.

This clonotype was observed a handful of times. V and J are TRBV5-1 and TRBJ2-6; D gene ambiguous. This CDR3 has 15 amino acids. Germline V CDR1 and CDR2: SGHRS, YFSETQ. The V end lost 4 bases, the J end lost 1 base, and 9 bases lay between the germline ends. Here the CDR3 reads CASSQPGSGANVLTF. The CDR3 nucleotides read TGCGCCAGCAGCCAACCAGGTTCTGGGGCCAACGTCCTGACTTTC.

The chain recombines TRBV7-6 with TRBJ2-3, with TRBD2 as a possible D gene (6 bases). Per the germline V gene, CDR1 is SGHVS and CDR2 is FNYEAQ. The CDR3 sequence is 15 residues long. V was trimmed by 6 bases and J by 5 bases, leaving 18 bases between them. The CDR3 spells CASRLGRADQDTQYF. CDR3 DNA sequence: TGTGCCAGCAGACTCGGGAGAGCGGATCAAGATACGCAGTATTTT.

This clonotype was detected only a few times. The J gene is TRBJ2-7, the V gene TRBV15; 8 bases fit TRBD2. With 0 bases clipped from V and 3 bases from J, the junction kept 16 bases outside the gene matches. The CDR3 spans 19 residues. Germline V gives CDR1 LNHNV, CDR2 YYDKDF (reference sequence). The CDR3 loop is CATSRDWAPAGVENYEQYF. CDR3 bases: TGTGCCACCAGCAGAGATTGGGCTCCAGCGGGAGTAGAAAACTACGAGCAGTACTTC.